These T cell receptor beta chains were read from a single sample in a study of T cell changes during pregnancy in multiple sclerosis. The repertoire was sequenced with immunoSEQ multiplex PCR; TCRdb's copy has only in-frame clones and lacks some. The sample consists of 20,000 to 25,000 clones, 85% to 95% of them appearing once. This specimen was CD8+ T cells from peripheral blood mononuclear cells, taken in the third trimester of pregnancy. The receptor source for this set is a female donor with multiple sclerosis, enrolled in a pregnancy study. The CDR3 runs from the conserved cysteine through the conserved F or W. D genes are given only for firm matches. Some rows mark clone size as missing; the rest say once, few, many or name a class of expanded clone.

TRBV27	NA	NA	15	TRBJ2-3	TGTGCCAGCAGTTCGTGGGTGGACCCCGGGGAAACGCAGTATTTT	CASSSWVDPGETQYF
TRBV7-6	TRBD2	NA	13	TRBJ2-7	TGTGCCAGCAGCTCCGGGGAGGGGCTCGAGCAGTACTTC	CASSSGEGLEQYF
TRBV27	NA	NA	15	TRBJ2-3	TGTGCCAGCAGTTTATGGGCAGGGGTCACAGATACGCAGTATTTT	CASSLWAGVTDTQYF
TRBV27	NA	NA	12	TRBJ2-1	TGTGCCAGCAGTTCAGGGGGACTTGAGCAGTTCTTC	CASSSGGLEQFF
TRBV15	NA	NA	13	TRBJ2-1	TGTGCCACCAGCAGGCCGCAAGCCTTTGAGCAGTTCTTC	CATSRPQAFEQFF
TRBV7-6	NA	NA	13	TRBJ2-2	TGTGCCAGCTTGGAGGGGCGCACCGGGGAGCTGTTTTTT	CASLEGRTGELFF
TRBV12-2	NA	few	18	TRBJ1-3	TGTGCAAGTCGCTTAGCGCTGGGAAAAGGGGCTTCTGGAAACACCATATATTTT	CASRLALGKGASGNTIYF
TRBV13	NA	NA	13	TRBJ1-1	TGTGCCAGCAGCAGGACAGCGAACACTGAAGCTTTCTTT	CASSRTANTEAFF
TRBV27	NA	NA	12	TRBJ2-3	TGTGCCAGCAGTCCGTTAGTGGATACGCAGTATTTT	CASSPLVDTQYF
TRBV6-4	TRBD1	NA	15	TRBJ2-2	TGTGCCAGCAGTTCCGGGACAGGGAACACCGGGGAGCTGTTTTTT	CASSSGTGNTGELFF
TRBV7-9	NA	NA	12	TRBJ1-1	TGTGCCAGCAGCTCCGACGGGGTTGAAGCTTTCTTT	CASSSDGVEAFF
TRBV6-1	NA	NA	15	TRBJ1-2	TGTGCCAGCAAGGGAGATCCACCTCCTAACTATGGCTACACCTTC	CASKGDPPPNYGYTF
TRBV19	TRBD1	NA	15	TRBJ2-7	TGTGCCAGTAGCGTCATCGGGACAGGGATCAACGAGCAGTACTTC	CASSVIGTGINEQYF
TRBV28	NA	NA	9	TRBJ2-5	TGTGCCAGCGGGCTTTCCCAGTACTTC	CASGLSQYF
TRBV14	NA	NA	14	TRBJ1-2	TGTGCCAGCAGTCATATTTCAGGGATAGAGGGCTACACCTTC	CASSHISGIEGYTF
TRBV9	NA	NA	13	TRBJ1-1	TGTGCCAGCAGCGTTGGGCGGAACACTGAAGCTTTCTTT	CASSVGRNTEAFF
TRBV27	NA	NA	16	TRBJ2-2	TGTGCCAGCAGTCTCCTACAGGACACGAACACCGGGGAGCTGTTTTTT	CASSLLQDTNTGELFF
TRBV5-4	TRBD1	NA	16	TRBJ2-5	TGTGCCAGCAGCGGCGGGGACAGGGGTCGTAGGGAGACCCAGTACTTC	CASSGGDRGRRETQYF
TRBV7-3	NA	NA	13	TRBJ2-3	TGTGCCAGCAGCTTAAGTCCCCGGGATACGCAGTATTTT	CASSLSPRDTQYF
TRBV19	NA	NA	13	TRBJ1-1	TGTGCCAGTACGTGGGGAGTAAACACTGAAGCTTTCTTT	CASTWGVNTEAFF
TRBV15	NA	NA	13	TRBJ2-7	TGTGCCACCAGCAGAGATCTGAACGGCGAGCAGTACTTC	CATSRDLNGEQYF
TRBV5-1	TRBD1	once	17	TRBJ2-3	TGCGCCAGCAGCGCTACAGGGGGCGTTTCCCGGACAGATACGCAGTATTTT	CASSATGGVSRTDTQYF
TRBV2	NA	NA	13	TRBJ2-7	TGTGCCACCTTGGGGGGGGCTAACTACGAGCAGTACTTC	CATLGGANYEQYF
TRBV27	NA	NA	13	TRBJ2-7	TGTGCCAGCAGTTTCCTCAGCTCCTACGAGCAGTACTTC	CASSFLSSYEQYF
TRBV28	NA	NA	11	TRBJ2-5	TGTGCCAGCGCAGGACAAGAGACCCAGTACTTC	CASAGQETQYF
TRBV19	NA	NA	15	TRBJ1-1	TGTGCCAGTAGCCGCCAGGGAGGTAGCAACACTGAAGCTTTCTTT	CASSRQGGSNTEAFF
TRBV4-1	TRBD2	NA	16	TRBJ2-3	TGCGCCAGCAGCCAAGATCGGGCGGGGGGGCCAGATACGCAGTATTTT	CASSQDRAGGPDTQYF
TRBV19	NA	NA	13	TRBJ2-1	TGTGCCAGTGCGTTGGGTCGCGGGAATGAGCAGTTCTTC	CASALGRGNEQFF
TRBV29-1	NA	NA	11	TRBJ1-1	TGCAGCGTCTACAGGAACACTGAAGCTTTCTTT	CSVYRNTEAFF
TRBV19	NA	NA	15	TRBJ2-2	TGTGCCAGTAGTGCGCCGGGTACTCTCGGCGGGGAGCTGTTTTTT	CASSAPGTLGGELFF
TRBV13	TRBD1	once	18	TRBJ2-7	TGTGCCAGCAGCTTAGGATCCCTCAGGGGGCTACAAGTCTACGAGCAGTACTTC	CASSLGSLRGLQVYEQYF
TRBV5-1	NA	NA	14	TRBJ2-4	TGCGCCAGCAGTATAGGAGGGGACAAAAACATTCAGTACTTC	CASSIGGDKNIQYF
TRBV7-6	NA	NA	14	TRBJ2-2	TGTGCCAGCAGCTTAACCGGGAACACCGGGGAGCTGTTTTTT	CASSLTGNTGELFF
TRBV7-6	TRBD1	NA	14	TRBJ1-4	TGTGCCAGCAGCTTCTCAGGGGGGAATGAAAAACTGTTTTTT	CASSFSGGNEKLFF
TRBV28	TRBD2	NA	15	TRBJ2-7	TGTGCCAGCAGTTTGGCGGCGGGAGGGTGGCGAGAGCAGTACTTC	CASSLAAGGWREQYF
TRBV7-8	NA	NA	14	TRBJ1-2	TGTGCCAGCAGCCCCAGCCTCGGGGGCTATGGCTACACCTTC	CASSPSLGGYGYTF
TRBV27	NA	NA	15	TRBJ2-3	TGTGCCAGCAGTTTGAGAGCGGAGAACACAGATACGCAGTATTTT	CASSLRAENTDTQYF
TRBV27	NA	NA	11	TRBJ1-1	TGTGCCAGCATTTCGGGCACTGAAGCTTTCTTT	CASISGTEAFF
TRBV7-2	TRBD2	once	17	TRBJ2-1	TGTGCCAGATCAGAATTAGCCTTAGCGGGACTTTACAATGAGCAGTTCTTC	CARSELALAGLYNEQFF
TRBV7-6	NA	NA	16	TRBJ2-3	TGTGCCAGCAGCTTATATCAGGCAGGGAAGCGAGATACGCAGTATTTT	CASSLYQAGKRDTQYF
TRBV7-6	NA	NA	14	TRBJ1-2	TGTGCCAGCAGCGGAGAGGGAAGACTGGATGGCTACACCTTC	CASSGEGRLDGYTF
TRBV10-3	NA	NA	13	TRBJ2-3	TGTGCCATCAGAGTGGATCCGGGGGATACGCAGTATTTT	CAIRVDPGDTQYF
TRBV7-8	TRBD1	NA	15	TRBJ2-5	TGTGCCAGCAGCGGGCGGACAGGGCGCGGCGAGACCCAGTACTTC	CASSGRTGRGETQYF
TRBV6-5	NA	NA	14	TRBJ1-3	TGTGCCAGCAGTTACTCCGGGACAGGAAACACCATATATTTT	CASSYSGTGNTIYF
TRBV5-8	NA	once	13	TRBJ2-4	TGTGCCAGCAGCTTGAACGACTGGAACATTCAGTACTTC	CASSLNDWNIQYF
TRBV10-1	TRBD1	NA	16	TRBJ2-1	TGCGCCAGCAGTGAGAGGTGGGACAGGTTCTACAATGAGCAGTTCTTC	CASSERWDRFYNEQFF
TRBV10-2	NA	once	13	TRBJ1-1	TGCGCCAGCAGACAGGGAATGAACACTGAAGCTTTCTTT	CASRQGMNTEAFF
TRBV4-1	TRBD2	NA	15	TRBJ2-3	TGCGCCAGCAGCCAGACTAGCGAGGGCACAGATACGCAGTATTTT	CASSQTSEGTDTQYF
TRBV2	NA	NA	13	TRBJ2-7	TGTGCCAGCGTCGTTCCGAGCTCCTACGAGCAGTACTTC	CASVVPSSYEQYF
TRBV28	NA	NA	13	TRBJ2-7	TGTGCCAGCACCGACCGGGTCGGGTACGAGCAGTACTTC	CASTDRVGYEQYF
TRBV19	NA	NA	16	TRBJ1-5	TGTGCCAGTAGTCCAGCCCGCGGACTGATCAATCAGCCCCAGCATTTT	CASSPARGLINQPQHF
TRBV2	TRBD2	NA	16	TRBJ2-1	TGTGCCAGCAGTGCACGGGCCAAACTAGCGCAAGATGAGCAGTTCTTC	CASSARAKLAQDEQFF
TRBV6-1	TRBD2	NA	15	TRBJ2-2	TGTGCCGTCCGAGGAGCGGGAGGGAACACCGGGGAGCTGTTTTTT	CAVRGAGGNTGELFF
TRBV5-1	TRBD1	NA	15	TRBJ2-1	TGCGCCAGCAGCCATAGACAGGGCCCCTACAATGAGCAGTTCTTC	CASSHRQGPYNEQFF
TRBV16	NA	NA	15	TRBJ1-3	TGTGCCAGCAGCAAACCAGGGGATGCTGGAAACACCATATATTTT	CASSKPGDAGNTIYF